The 11 T cell receptor beta chains below all came from one sample that was sequenced in a study of blood T cell repertoires in COVID-19. TCRdb keeps only in-frame clones here, not all; method: immunoSEQ multiplex PCR. The profile shows 180,000 or so clones, roughly 82% of them singletons. Sequenced sample: peripheral blood. The receptors were sampled from a woman aged 70 to 79 with acute or convalescent COVID-19.

This chain uses TRBV3-1 (or the pseudogene TRBV3-2) with TRBJ1-2; 10 bases agree with TRBD1. The CDR3 is made up of 15 amino acids. Germline V gene data show CDR1 as LGHDT and CDR2 as YNNKEL (reference sequence). Trimming removed 3 bases from V and 4 bases from J; junction bases left unmatched: 5. The CDR3 reads CASSQVTGGIYGYTF. The CDR3 region has the DNA TGTGCCAGCAGCCAGGTGACAGGGGGCATCTATGGCTACACCTTC.

In its sample, this clone was seen a few times. The chain has TRBV5-6 and TRBJ1-2; no clear D. The germline gives CDR1 SGHDT, CDR2 YYEEEE. The V and J ends lost 2 bases and 8 bases respectively, with 13 bases between them. The CDR3 has 13 residues. CDR3 nucleotides: TGTGCCAGCAGCTTAGCCATCGGGAGCGGCTACACCTTC. Its protein is CASSLAIGSGYTF.

V gene TRBV18 combines with J gene TRBJ1-4; D is possibly TRBD1 (6 bases). Germline V gene data show CDR1 as KGHSH and CDR2 as LQKENI. The CDR3 covers 14 residues. V gave up 1 base and J gave up 6 bases, with 9 bases separating them. The CDR3 sequence is CASSPLSGDEKLFF. The CDR3 nucleotides read TGTGCCAGCTCACCACTTTCAGGGGATGAAAAACTGTTTTTT.

The gene calls are TRBV29-1 and TRBJ2-2; 9 bases agree with TRBD1. CDR1 SQVTM and CDR2 ANQGSEA come from the germline V gene. There are 17 residues in the CDR3. Trimming took 4 bases from V and 0 from J; bases not matched to a gene: 9. The chain's CDR3 is CSVGGDRGATNTGELFF. The CDR3 coding sequence is TGCAGCGTTGGTGGAGACAGGGGGGCCACGAACACCGGGGAGCTGTTTTTT.

CDR3: CASSYSSGGTGNTIYF. The CDR3 DNA sequence: TGTGCCAGCAGTTACTCGAGTGGAGGGACCGGAAACACCATATATTTT. This rearrangement joins TRBV6-2 or TRBV6-3 to TRBJ1-3; the D gene is possibly TRBD1 (5 bases). CDR1 and CDR2 (germline): MNHEY, SVGEGT. V lost 0 bases to trimming and J lost 4 bases, with 13 bases between them. The CDR3 loop spans 16 amino acids.

The chain carries TRBV9 and TRBJ2-3; D perhaps matches TRBD1 (6 bases). Trimming removed 3 bases at V and 0 bases at J, with 14 bases between. The CDR3 sequence is 16 residues long. Germline CDR1 SGDLS, CDR2 YYNGEE. The chain's CDR3 is CASSGGQLISTDTQYF. The CDR3 bases are TGTGCCAGCAGCGGCGGACAGCTAATTAGCACAGATACGCAGTATTTT.

This clone has only one observation. The gene calls are TRBV7-3 and TRBJ2-3; 7 positions agree with TRBD2. Germline V gene lookup returns CDR1 SGHTA and CDR2 FQGTGA. V lost 1 base and J lost 4; bases outside the gene matches: 8. The CDR3 sequence is 16 residues long. The CDR3 region has the DNA TGTGCCAGCAGCTTAAATGGGGGGGAGATTGCAGATACGCAGTATTTT. This codes for CASSLNGGEIADTQYF.

The rearrangement uses TRBV5-1 and TRBJ1-4; 9 nucleotides align to TRBD1. This CDR3 has 17 residues. The germline V gene encodes CDR1 SGHRS and CDR2 YFSETQ. Trimming took 3 bases from V and 4 from J; bases not matched to a gene: 10. The CDR3 DNA is TGCGCCAGCAGCTCATTAGAACGACAGGGGGGTAATGAAAAACTGTTTTTT. It codes for CASSSLERQGGNEKLFF.

This chain uses TRBV11-2 with TRBJ1-6; tentatively, D is TRBD1 (5 bases). V was clipped by 7 bases and J by 7 bases, with 17 bases between them. The CDR3 has 15 residues. Per the germline V gene, CDR1 is SGHAT and CDR2 is FQNNGV. For the CDR3, the DNA is TGTGCCAGCAATAGTCAGGGCCGTCGGAATTCACCCCTCCACTTT. It is translated as CASNSQGRRNSPLHF. The full variable domain, in which reference TRBV11-2 and TRBJ1-6 provide the parts outside the CDR3, is EAGVAQSPRYKIIEKRQSVAFWCNPISGHATLYWYQQILGQGPKLLIQFQNNGVVDDSQLPKDRFSAERLKGVDSTLKIQPAKLEDSAVYLCASNSQGRRNSPLHFGNGTRLTVT.

The J gene is TRBJ1-2, the V gene TRBV27, with TRBD1 identical over 11 bases. The length of the CDR3 is 14 residues. From germline, CDR1 is MNHEY and CDR2 SMNVEV (reference sequence). V dropped 4 bases and J dropped 8; count of bases not matched to a gene: 6. In DNA, the CDR3 is TGTGCCAGCAGTTACGGACAGGGGGCTGGGGGCTACACCTTC. It is translated as CASSYGQGAGGYTF.

The J gene is TRBJ2-1, the V gene TRBV12-5; TRBD1 matches at 8 bases. The J segment lost 7 bases and the V segment lost 5 bases, leaving 7 bases of the junction unmatched. The germline gives CDR1 LGHNT, CDR2 FRNRAP. This CDR3 region has 14 residues. The CDR3 reads CASGRGQGKNEQFF. The CDR3 DNA follows: TGTGCTAGTGGTAGAGGACAGGGAAAAAATGAGCAGTTCTTC.